These 13 T cell receptor beta chains were sequenced from one sample in a study of a mutant IDH1 vaccine in newly diagnosed glioma. Antigens for these TCRs are unknown. Using immunoSEQ multiplex PCR, the repertoire was profiled, and TCRdb retains in-frame clones only, with some absent. In the table there are about 22,000 clones, about nine tenths of which are singletons. Documented time point: week 11, during vaccination. All doses held 300 ug of mutant IDH1 20-mer peptide, with topical imiquimod. The sequences come from PBMCs, collected from a glioma patient whose treatment included an IDH1 peptide vaccine. The receptors here all came from a middle-aged woman with glioma.

The V gene is TRBV5-1, the J gene TRBJ1-4; 8 bases are shared with TRBD1. The CDR3 totals 16 residues. The J segment lost 0 bases and the V segment lost 3 bases, leaving 4 bases of the junction unmatched. CDR1 and CDR2 from the germline V gene are SGHRS and YFSETQ. CDR3 sequence reads: CASSWGTGTTNEKLFF. Here the CDR3 DNA reads TGCGCCAGCAGCTGGGGGACAGGAACAACTAATGAAAAACTGTTTTTT.

The chain combines TRBV27 with TRBJ1-4, with unresolved D. The germline V gene encodes CDR1 MNHEY and CDR2 SMNVEV (reference sequence). The V gene lost 2 bases and the J gene lost 3 bases, with 16 bases spanning the gap. The CDR3 totals 17 residues. The CDR3 reads CASSLGPAQRANEKLFF. The CDR3 DNA follows: TGTGCCAGCAGTTTAGGCCCAGCACAACGGGCTAATGAAAAACTGTTTTTT.

This clone appeared once. The chain couples TRBV4-3 to TRBJ2-7; 8 bases line up with TRBD1. Germline lookup yields CDR1 LGHNA and CDR2 YSLEER. CDR3 length: 16 residues. V lost 2 bases to trimming and J lost 2 bases; unmatched junction nucleotides: 8. CDR3 sequence reads: CASSQSRTGGTYEQYF. The CDR3 DNA sequence: TGCGCCAGCAGCCAAAGTAGAACAGGGGGAACCTACGAGCAGTACTTC.

The chain has TRBV15 and TRBJ1-5; D gene unclear. V gave up 5 bases and J gave up 0 bases, with 14 bases separating them. This CDR3 contains 16 residues. Germline loops: CDR1 LNHNV, CDR2 YYDKDF (reference sequence). DNA of the CDR3: TGTGCCACCAGCGAGAGATTAATAGGTAGCAATCAGCCCCAGCATTTT. As protein: CATSERLIGSNQPQHF.

The chain has TRBV10-1 and TRBJ1-1; D possibly corresponds to TRBD1 (6 bases). This CDR3 region has 13 residues. Trimming took off 5 bases at V and 1 base at J, with 8 bases between the two ends. Germline CDR1 is WNHNN and CDR2 is SYGVQD (reference sequence). The CDR3 region has the DNA TGCGCCAGCAGTCAGGGGTCGAACACTGAAGCTTTCTTT. It yields the protein CASSQGSNTEAFF.

The chain couples TRBV9 to TRBJ2-7; maybe TRBD2 (5 bases). This CDR3 region has 12 residues. Germline V gene lookup returns CDR1 SGDLS and CDR2 YYNGEE. Trimming cost V 7 bases and J 4 bases, with 12 bases left between them. Here the CDR3 DNA reads TGTGCCAGCCCGGACTCGCAGTACGAGCAGTACTTC. It is translated as CASPDSQYEQYF.

The rearrangement joins TRBV27 to TRBJ2-3; no clear D gene. Germline values: CDR1 MNHEY, CDR2 SMNVEV (reference sequence). V lost 0 bases and J 0 bases, leaving 7 bases between the germline ends. The CDR3 has 15 amino acids. CDR3 in DNA: TGTGCCAGCAGTTTATCGCCCCGCAGCACAGATACGCAGTATTTT. This encodes CASSLSPRSTDTQYF.

The CDR3 coding sequence is TGTGCCAGCACCGAAGAGGGGACAATGACCTACGAGCAGTACTTC. As protein: CASTEEGTMTYEQYF. This chain connects TRBV2 to TRBJ2-7, with a weak D call TRBD1 (6 bases). The V gene's germline CDR1 is SNHLY and CDR2 FYNNEI. V was clipped by 7 bases and J by 2 bases, with 18 bases between them. The CDR3 contains 15 residues.

The chain links TRBV4-3 to TRBJ1-5; weak D call: TRBD1 (5 bases). V lost 4 bases and J 0 bases, leaving 10 bases between the germline ends. This CDR3 spans 15 amino acids. The germline CDR1 and CDR2 sequences are LGHNA and YSLEER. The CDR3 bases are TGCGCCAGCAGCCGCGACAGAAATAGCAATCAGCCCCAGCATTTT. Its translation is CASSRDRNSNQPQHF.

This clone was picked up a small number of times. The chain carries TRBV6-1 and TRBJ1-5, with 8 nucleotides matching TRBD1. The CDR3 is 18 residues long. CDR1 and CDR2 from the germline V gene are MNHNS and SASEGT. Trimming took 1 base from V and 0 from J; bases not matched to a gene: 8. CDR3 coding DNA: TGTGCCAGCAGTGAAGAGGACAGGGTCGGCTATAGCAATCAGCCCCAGCATTTT. Protein sequence: CASSEEDRVGYSNQPQHF.

This chain connects TRBV5-1 to TRBJ1-1; D not resolved. CDR3 length: 15 residues. With 0 bases removed from V and 0 bases from J, the gap between germline ends came to 9 bases. The germline gives CDR1 SGHRS, CDR2 YFSETQ. Here the CDR3 reads CASSLAAPLNTEAFF. CDR3 nucleotides: TGCGCCAGCAGCTTGGCAGCGCCCTTGAACACTGAAGCTTTCTTT. The full variable domain, rest sourced from reference TRBV5-1 and TRBJ1-1, is KAGVTQTPRYLIKTRGQQVTLSCSPISGHRSVSWYQQTPGQGLQFLFEYFSETQRNKGNFPGRFSGRQFSNSRSEMNVSTLELGDSALYLCASSLAAPLNTEAFFGQGTRLTVV.

This chain links TRBV6-5 with TRBJ2-7; 10 bases fit TRBD2. Germline V gives CDR1 MNHEY, CDR2 SVGAGI. The CDR3 is 13 residues long. The trim removed 5 bases at V and 4 bases at J, leaving 2 bases unmatched. This CDR3 is CASSKREGYEQYF. The CDR3 DNA reads TGTGCCAGCAGTAAGCGGGAGGGATACGAGCAGTACTTC.

The J gene is TRBJ2-7, the V gene TRBV6-1; TRBD1 might be the D (6 bases). Trimming took off 4 bases at V and 4 bases at J, with 23 bases between the two ends. The CDR3 runs 17 residues. Germline CDR1 reads MNHNS; CDR2 reads SASEGT. CDR3 residues: CASSGVWGRGSVYEQYF. As DNA, the CDR3 is TGTGCCAGCAGTGGGGTTTGGGGGCGAGGATCCGTATACGAGCAGTACTTC.